This TCR beta chain stems from a study of T cells in localized non-small cell lung cancer. V gave up 2 bases and J gave up 7 bases; unmatched junction bases: 8. CDR3 size: 15 residues. Germline CDR1 reads SGHRS; CDR2 reads YFSETQ. TCRdb keeps only in-frame clones here, not all; method: immunoSEQ multiplex PCR. The profile covers about 12,000 clones, with around 84% appearing a single time and under 30% taken by the ten largest. About this clone itself: Its cognate antigen is unknown.

Whole-study findings and limits: Within adjacent lung there appeared a median approximately 57 of the top 100 tumor clones.

The chain has TRBV5-1 and TRBJ2-1; the match to TRBD2 covers 8 bases. The sample was peripheral blood, taken before any cancer treatment. This clonotype was sampled from a male donor older than 55 with stage I squamous cell lung carcinoma. The CDR3 DNA is TGCGCCAGCAGCTTTGGACTAGCCCCAGGGAATGAGCAGTTCTTC. This sequence encodes CASSFGLAPGNEQFF.